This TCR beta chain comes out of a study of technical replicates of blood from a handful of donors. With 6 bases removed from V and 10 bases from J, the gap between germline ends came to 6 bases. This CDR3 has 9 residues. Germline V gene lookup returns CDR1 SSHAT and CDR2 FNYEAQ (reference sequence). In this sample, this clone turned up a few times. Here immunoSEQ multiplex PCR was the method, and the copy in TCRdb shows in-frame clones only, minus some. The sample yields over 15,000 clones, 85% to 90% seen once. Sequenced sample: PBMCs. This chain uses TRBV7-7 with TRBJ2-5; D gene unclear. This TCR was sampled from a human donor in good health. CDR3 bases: TGTGCCAGCAGACCGGGCCAGTACTTC. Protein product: CASRPGQYF.